The rows below give T cell receptor beta chains drawn from one sample of a study of identical twins. Each CDR3 protein is one row after TCRdb ran MiXCR on the 5' RACE reads. Among 750,000 to 950,000 distinct CDR3 sequences listed, around an eighth were seen once. These data are also associated with another study on yellow fever vaccine responses in identical twins.

The sample taken for sequencing was PBMCs. The receptors were sampled from a woman younger than 35 in good health. The CDR3 runs from the conserved cysteine through the conserved F or W. Clone size is given for some rows only: seen once, a few or many times, or a class if the clone is expanded.

CDR3: CASSLRVAGGLERNEQFF; J: TRBJ2-1; size: -; V: TRBV11-2
CDR3: CASSPDGPLNNEQFF; J: TRBJ2-1; size: once; V: TRBV28
CDR3: CASSLVGTSGRAVYNEQFF; J: TRBJ2-1; size: -; V: TRBV11-1
CDR3: CSVVIGREGTGELFF; J: TRBJ2-2; size: -; V: TRBV29-1
CDR3: CATLQGMNTGELFF; J: TRBJ2-2; size: few; V: TRBV10-3
CDR3: CASSHVGGRPQETQYF; J: TRBJ2-5; size: -; V: TRBV4-1
CDR3: CASSSRGGGENIQYF; J: TRBJ2-4; size: -; V: TRBV7-9
CDR3: CASSQGGIQPQHF; J: TRBJ1-5; size: few; V: TRBV4-1
CDR3: CASSYYPRGQETQYF; J: TRBJ2-5; size: -; V: TRBV7-8
CDR3: CASSQARDSLYNEQFF; J: TRBJ2-1; size: -; V: TRBV4-1
CDR3: CAISESWTNYNEQFF; J: TRBJ2-1; size: few; V: TRBV10-3
CDR3: CASSFNPVRESPQETQYF; J: TRBJ2-5; size: -; V: TRBV5-6
CDR3: CASSLIGGTNTGELFF; J: TRBJ2-2; size: few; V: TRBV7-3
CDR3: CSLEAGSTDTQYF; J: TRBJ2-3; size: many; V: TRBV20-1
CDR3: CASSYGRELHIYTDTQYF; J: TRBJ2-3; size: -; V: TRBV6-5
CDR3: CATSRDGTGHGYTF; J: TRBJ1-2; size: -; V: TRBV15
CDR3: CASSLQVPQETQYF; J: TRBJ2-5; size: -; V: TRBV5-1
CDR3: CSASRGTGYDFQHF; J: TRBJ1-5; size: few; V: TRBV20-1
CDR3: CASSSQAGVGTGELFF; J: TRBJ2-2; size: -; V: TRBV5-1
CDR3: CASSLGPRSVQETQYF; J: TRBJ2-5; size: -; V: TRBV7-9
CDR3: CATLHRDEKLFF; J: TRBJ1-4; size: -; V: TRBV2
CDR3: CASSLVPGLAGVNEQFF; J: TRBJ2-1; size: few; V: TRBV5-1
CDR3: CASSASGDTDTQYF; J: TRBJ2-3; size: -; V: TRBV13
CDR3: CASSPGPLSYNEQFF; J: TRBJ2-1; size: few; V: TRBV7-6
CDR3: CASSLPRDSQSSYNSPLHF; J: TRBJ1-6; size: -; V: TRBV11-1
CDR3: CATSRDWTKDTQYF; J: TRBJ2-3; size: few; V: TRBV15
CDR3: CAGKAAFF; J: TRBJ1-1; size: few; V: TRBV2
CDR3: CASSPSFSGGNNSNQPQHF; J: TRBJ1-5; size: -; V: TRBV18
CDR3: CASRIPPTSGRNDTQYF; J: TRBJ2-3; size: -; V: TRBV21-1
CDR3: CASSFDLEYTEAFF; J: TRBJ1-1; size: few; V: TRBV12-3/TRBV12-4
CDR3: CAISEEDRGNSYEQYF; J: TRBJ2-7; size: -; V: TRBV10-3
CDR3: CASSQGGPSSYNEQFF; J: TRBJ2-1; size: -; V: TRBV12-3/TRBV12-4
CDR3: CASSPDRVSYEQYF; J: TRBJ2-7; size: few; V: TRBV18
CDR3: CAISDYTEAFF; J: TRBJ1-1; size: many; V: TRBV10-3
CDR3: CASSQEDSLAQYNEQFF; J: TRBJ2-1; size: few; V: TRBV4-1
CDR3: CASSRLAVDGGGETQYF; J: TRBJ2-5; size: few; V: TRBV4-1
CDR3: CASSLESAGSTYEQYF; J: TRBJ2-7; size: few; V: TRBV13
CDR3: CSVASTGTDTQYF; J: TRBJ2-3; size: -; V: TRBV29-1
CDR3: CASSLPWAYEQYF; J: TRBJ2-7; size: -; V: TRBV12-3/TRBV12-4
CDR3: CASSREGGYTEAFF; J: TRBJ1-1; size: many; V: TRBV6-1
CDR3: CSVELPGEQYF; J: TRBJ2-7; size: few; V: TRBV29-1
CDR3: CASSQVDSADTQYF; J: TRBJ2-3; size: few; V: TRBV7-9
CDR3: CASSRLTGNTGELFF; J: TRBJ2-2; size: -; V: TRBV13
CDR3: CASSLAPKGWTEAFF; J: TRBJ1-1; size: -; V: TRBV12-3/TRBV12-4
CDR3: CASTLNLGQSGNTIYF; J: TRBJ1-3; size: once; V: TRBV5-6
CDR3: CASSWGATSTDTQYF; J: TRBJ2-3; size: once; V: TRBV12-3/TRBV12-4
CDR3: CSAILAPYNNEQFF; J: TRBJ2-1; size: -; V: TRBV20-1
CDR3: CASSLGPPGTDTQYF; J: TRBJ2-3; size: many; V: TRBV12-3/TRBV12-4
CDR3: CASSLEVTTKAFF; J: TRBJ1-1; size: -; V: TRBV5-6
CDR3: CASSQPQGNGNQPQHF; J: TRBJ1-5; size: many; V: TRBV4-1